This T cell receptor (beta chain) comes out of a study of human T cells and chemical hapten exposure. As for the study in general: 2% DPC was applied to around 2 cm by around 2 cm of upper inner arm skin for sensitization.

Unique molecular identifiers were attached to individual cDNA molecules during library preparation. In TCRdb, the RACE reads were re-called with MiXCR into one record per CDR3 protein. The profile shows 75,000 to 95,000 distinct CDR3 sequences, roughly 10% of them singletons. Sample time point: patch test 1, 2 weeks after DPC sensitization. The sample's treatment: therapeutic diphenylcyclopropenone sensitization with weekly scalp DPC. Per the germline V gene, CDR1 is WNHNN and CDR2 is SYGVQD (reference sequence). The junction had 9 bases not matched to a gene; V was cut back by 1 base and J by 5 bases. This CDR3 comprises 17 residues. This clonotype occurred many times.

The clonotype comes from a woman aged 60 to 75 with alopecia areata. Some clones in this sample may be carry-over from other donors' samples. The chain links TRBV10-1 to TRBJ2-3, with TRBD2 matching 10 bases. The sample in question was whole blood, obtained in connection with sensitization to the hapten diphenylcyclopropenone (DPC). The CDR3 protein is CASSEFGLADNRDTQYF. CDR3 bases: TGCGCCAGCAGTGAGTTTGGACTAGCGGATAACCGAGATACGCAGTATTTT.